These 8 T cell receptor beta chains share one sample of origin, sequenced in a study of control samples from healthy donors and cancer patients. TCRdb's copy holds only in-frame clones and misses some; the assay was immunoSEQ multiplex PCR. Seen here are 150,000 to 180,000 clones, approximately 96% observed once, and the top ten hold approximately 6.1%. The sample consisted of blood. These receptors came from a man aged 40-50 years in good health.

The CDR3 region has the DNA TGTGCCAGCATTACAACGGACAGGGGGCTTCAGCCCCAGCATTTT. Translated, it gives CASITTDRGLQPQHF. The gene calls are TRBV6-5 and TRBJ1-5; 11 bases fit TRBD1. The junction had 8 bases not matched to a gene; V was cut back by 7 bases and J by 6 bases. The CDR3 loop spans 15 amino acids. Germline loops: CDR1 MNHEY, CDR2 SVGAGI.

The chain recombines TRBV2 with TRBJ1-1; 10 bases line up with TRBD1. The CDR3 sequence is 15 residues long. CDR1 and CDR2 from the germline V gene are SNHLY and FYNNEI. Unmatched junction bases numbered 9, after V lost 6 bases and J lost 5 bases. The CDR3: CASRDGQGGRTEAFF. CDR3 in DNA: TGTGCCAGCAGGGATGGACAGGGGGGTCGGACTGAAGCTTTCTTT.

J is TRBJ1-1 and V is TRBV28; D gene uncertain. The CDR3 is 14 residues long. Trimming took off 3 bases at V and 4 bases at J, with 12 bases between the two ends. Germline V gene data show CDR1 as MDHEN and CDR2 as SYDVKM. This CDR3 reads CASSFPLTGTEAFF. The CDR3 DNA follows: TGTGCCAGCAGTTTTCCCTTAACGGGCACTGAAGCTTTCTTT.

The CDR3 loop is CASSSSTRQAFF. Written as DNA, the CDR3 is TGTGCCAGCAGTTCGTCGACTCGGCAAGCTTTCTTT. The rearrangement joins TRBV28 to TRBJ1-1; D remains ambiguous. This CDR3 contains 12 residues. V was clipped by 4 bases and J by 9 bases, with 12 bases between them. CDR1 MDHEN and CDR2 SYDVKM come from the germline V gene.

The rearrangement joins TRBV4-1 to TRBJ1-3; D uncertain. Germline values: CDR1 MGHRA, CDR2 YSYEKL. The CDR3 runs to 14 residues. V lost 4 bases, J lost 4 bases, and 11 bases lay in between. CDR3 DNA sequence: TGCGCCAGCAGCCTGCGCTTGGTCGGAAACACCATATATTTT. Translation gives CASSLRLVGNTIYF.

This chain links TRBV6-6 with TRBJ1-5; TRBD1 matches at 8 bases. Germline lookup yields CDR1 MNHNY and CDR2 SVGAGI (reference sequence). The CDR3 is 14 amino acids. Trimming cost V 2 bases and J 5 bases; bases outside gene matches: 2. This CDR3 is CASSYQGAYQPQHF. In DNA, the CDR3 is TGTGCCAGCAGTTACCAGGGGGCGTATCAGCCCCAGCATTTT.

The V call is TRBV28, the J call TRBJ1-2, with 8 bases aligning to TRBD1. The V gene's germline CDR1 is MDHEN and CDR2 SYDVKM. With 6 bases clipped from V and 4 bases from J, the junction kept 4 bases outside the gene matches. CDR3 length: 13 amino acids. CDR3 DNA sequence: TGTGCCAGCAGATCGACAGGGGTCTATGGCTACACCTTC. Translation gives CASRSTGVYGYTF.

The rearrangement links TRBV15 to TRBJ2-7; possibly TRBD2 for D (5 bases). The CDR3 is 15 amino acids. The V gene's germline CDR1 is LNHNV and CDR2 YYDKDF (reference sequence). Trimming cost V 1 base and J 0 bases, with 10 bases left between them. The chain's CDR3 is CATSRVRVGSYEQYF. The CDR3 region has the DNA TGTGCCACCAGCAGAGTGCGGGTCGGCTCCTACGAGCAGTACTTC.